The source of this T cell receptor (beta chain) is a study of T cell repertoires in cytomegalovirus infection. Looking at the study overall: Evidence of both CMV infection and a matching HLA type came from public TCR beta signatures.

The CDR3 contains 15 residues. Trimming removed 3 bases from V and 1 base from J, with 12 bases in between. Germline V gene sequence: CDR1 SEHNR, CDR2 FQNEAQ (reference sequence). TCRdb itself ran the reads through MiXCR, one entry per CDR3 protein. In the table there are roughly 250,000 distinct CDR3 sequences, approximately 24% of which are singletons. A note on this clonotype: Its antigen is still unknown.

General study findings and limits: CMV carriers with the relevant HLA were identified by cumulative public TCR beta family frequency. Dominating the ex vivo response were HLA-C-restricted CMV-specific TCR beta clonotypes.

The TCR was taken from a human donor in good health (CMV status not recorded). Some clones in this sample may be carry-over from other donors' samples. Sample: CD8+ T cells from PBMCs. The rearrangement links TRBV7-9 to TRBJ2-5, with a tentative D call TRBD2 (7 bases). In DNA form, the CDR3 reads TGTGCCAGCAGCTTCGACGGGGGGCTCCAAGAGACCCAGTACTTC. This sequence encodes CASSFDGGLQETQYF.